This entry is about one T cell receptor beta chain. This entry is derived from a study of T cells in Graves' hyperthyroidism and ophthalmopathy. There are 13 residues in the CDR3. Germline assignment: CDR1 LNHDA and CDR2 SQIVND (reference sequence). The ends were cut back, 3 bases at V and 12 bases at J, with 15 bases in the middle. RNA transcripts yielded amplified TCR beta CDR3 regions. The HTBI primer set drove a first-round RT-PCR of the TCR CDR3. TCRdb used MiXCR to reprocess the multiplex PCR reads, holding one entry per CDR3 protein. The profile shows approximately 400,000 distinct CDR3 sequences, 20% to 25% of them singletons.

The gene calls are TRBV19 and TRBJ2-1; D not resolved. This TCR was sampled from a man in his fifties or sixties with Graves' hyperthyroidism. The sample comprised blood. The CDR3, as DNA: TGTGCCAGTAGTATTGGTGCAAGGTCGGTGCAGTTCTTC. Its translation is CASSIGARSVQFF.